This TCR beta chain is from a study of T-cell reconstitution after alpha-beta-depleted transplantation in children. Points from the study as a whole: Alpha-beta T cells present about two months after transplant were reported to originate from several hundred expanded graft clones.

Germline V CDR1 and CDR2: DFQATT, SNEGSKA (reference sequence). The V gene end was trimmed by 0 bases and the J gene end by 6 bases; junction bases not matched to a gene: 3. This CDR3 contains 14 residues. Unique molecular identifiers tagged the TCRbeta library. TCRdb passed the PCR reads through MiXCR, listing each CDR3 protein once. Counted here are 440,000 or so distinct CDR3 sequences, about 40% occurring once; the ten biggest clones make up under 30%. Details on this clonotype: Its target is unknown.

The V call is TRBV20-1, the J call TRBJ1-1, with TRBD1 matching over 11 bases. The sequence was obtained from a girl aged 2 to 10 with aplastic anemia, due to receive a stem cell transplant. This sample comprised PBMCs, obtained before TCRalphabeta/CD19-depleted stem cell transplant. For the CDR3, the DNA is TGCAGTGCTAGAGACGGACAGGGGGCACCTGAAGCTTTCTTT. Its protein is CSARDGQGAPEAFF.